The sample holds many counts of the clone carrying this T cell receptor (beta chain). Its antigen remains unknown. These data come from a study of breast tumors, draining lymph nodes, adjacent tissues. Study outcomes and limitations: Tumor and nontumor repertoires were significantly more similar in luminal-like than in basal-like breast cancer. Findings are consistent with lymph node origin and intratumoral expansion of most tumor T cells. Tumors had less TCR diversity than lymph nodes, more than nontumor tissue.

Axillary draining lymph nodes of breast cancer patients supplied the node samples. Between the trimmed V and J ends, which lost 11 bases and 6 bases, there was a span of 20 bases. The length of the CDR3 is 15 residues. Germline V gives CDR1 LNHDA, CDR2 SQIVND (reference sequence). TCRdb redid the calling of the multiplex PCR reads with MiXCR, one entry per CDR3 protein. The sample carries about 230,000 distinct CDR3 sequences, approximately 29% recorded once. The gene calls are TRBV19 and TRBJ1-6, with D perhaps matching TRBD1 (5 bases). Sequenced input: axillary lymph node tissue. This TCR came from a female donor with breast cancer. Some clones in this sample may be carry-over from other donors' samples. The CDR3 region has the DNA TGTGCCTCCGTAAGCGGGGGGACTGGTAATTCACCCCTCCACTTT. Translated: CASVSGGTGNSPLHF. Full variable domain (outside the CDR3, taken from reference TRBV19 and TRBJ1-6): DGGITQSPKYLFRKEGQNVTLSCEQNLNHDAMYWYRQDPGQGLRLIYYSQIVNDFQKGDIAEGYSVSREKKESFPLTVTSAQKNPTAFYLCASVSGGTGNSPLHFGNGTRLTVT.